This is a list of T cell receptor beta chains from one sample in a study of blood T cells in healthy people across ages. TCRdb re-called the 5' RACE reads through MiXCR, storing one row per CDR3 protein. The data contain over 1,500,000 distinct CDR3 sequences, about two fifths of them seen just once; the ten biggest clones take up 20% to 25%. The sequenced sample was blood. The receptors derive from a human donor in good health. CDR3s include the opening cysteine and the closing phenylalanine or tryptophan. D genes are given only for firm matches. Clone size, where shown, is once, few, many, or a class for clones that have expanded.

D gene,clone size,J gene,V gene,CDR3 DNA,CDR3 protein
TRBD1,.,TRBJ1-5,TRBV6-6,TGTGCCAGCAGTCTTCGGACAGGGGATAGCGATCAGCCCCAGCATTTT,CASSLRTGDSDQPQHF
TRBD2,few,TRBJ2-1,TRBV20-1,TGCAGTGTAATAGCGGGGCTCTACAATGAGCAGTTCTTC,CSVIAGLYNEQFF
TRBD1,.,TRBJ2-3,TRBV6-2/TRBV6-3,TGTGCCAGCAGTTATTTCGGACAGGGGGGAGGAGATACGCAGTATTTT,CASSYFGQGGGDTQYF
.,.,TRBJ2-5,TRBV20-1,TGCACAATTCGGGGATCCCAGGGCGGGACCCAGTACTTC,CTIRGSQGGTQYF
TRBD1,.,TRBJ2-4,TRBV18,TGTGCCAGCTCACCGGGACAGGGGGAAAGAGGGCAGTACTTC,CASSPGQGERGQYF
TRBD1,.,TRBJ2-2,TRBV12-3/TRBV12-4,TGTGCCAGCAGTTTATCCGCGAACAGGGGCACCGGGGAGCTGTTTTTT,CASSLSANRGTGELFF
TRBD1,once,TRBJ2-5,TRBV7-6,TGTGCCAGCAGTCGAAGGACAGGGGACGTGACCCAGTACTTC,CASSRRTGDVTQYF
TRBD1,few,TRBJ2-7,TRBV2,TGTGCCAGCAGCCAGGGGGTGTTGTACGAGCAGTACTTC,CASSQGVLYEQYF
.,.,TRBJ2-3,TRBV6-1,TGTGCCAGCAGTGTGTCTTTGGGGGATACGCAGTATTTT,CASSVSLGDTQYF
.,.,TRBJ2-1,TRBV2,TGTGCCAGCAGTGTGGAGGTTGAGCAGTTCTTC,CASSVEVEQFF
.,.,TRBJ1-1,TRBV4-2,TGTGCCAGCAGCCAAGACCTAGGGGACACTGAAGCTTTCTTT,CASSQDLGDTEAFF
.,few,TRBJ2-5,TRBV7-2,TGTGCCAGCACCTTAATGGACGGAGGGACCCAGTACTTC,CASTLMDGGTQYF
TRBD1,few,TRBJ2-3,TRBV10-3,TGTGCCATCAGTGGCCCGGGGACAGGGGGAGCAGATACGCAGTATTTT,CAISGPGTGGADTQYF
TRBD2,.,TRBJ2-5,TRBV6-2/TRBV6-3,TGTGCCAGCAGGGCTAGCGGGGGAGAGACCCAGTACTTC,CASRASGGETQYF
.,.,TRBJ1-5,TRBV2,TGTGCCAGCAGTGACCCCAAGTATATCCGTCCCCAGCATTTT,CASSDPKYIRPQHF
TRBD2,.,TRBJ2-3,TRBV7-3,TGTGCCAGCAGCCCCGGACTAGCGGGGGGGCGGGGCACAGATACGCAGTATTTT,CASSPGLAGGRGTDTQYF
.,few,TRBJ2-7,TRBV27,TGTGCCAGCATGGCCCACCCCTACGAGCAGTACTTC,CASMAHPYEQYF
.,few,TRBJ1-2,TRBV7-2,TGTGCCAGCAGCATAAAACCAGGGGCCCCCTATGGCTACACCTTC,CASSIKPGAPYGYTF
.,few,TRBJ1-2,TRBV29-1,TGCAGCGACTGGGGGGGGTCTGGTGGCTACACCTTC,CSDWGGSGGYTF
TRBD1,few,TRBJ2-7,TRBV12-3/TRBV12-4,TGTGCCAGCAGTCCCAGGACAGGCGGTGAACCCTACGAGCAGTACTTC,CASSPRTGGEPYEQYF
.,.,TRBJ2-1,TRBV29-1,TGCAGCGTTGAAGATACGGTGGGGAATGAGCAGTTCTTC,CSVEDTVGNEQFF
TRBD1,.,TRBJ1-1,TRBV5-1,TGCGCCAGCAAGGGGGCCCCTTACGTGGACACTGAAGCTTTCTTT,CASKGAPYVDTEAFF
.,.,TRBJ1-2,TRBV12-5,TGTGCTAGTGGTTTGGACGGGACCCCAATCGGCTACACCTTC,CASGLDGTPIGYTF
TRBD1,.,TRBJ1-2,TRBV20-1,TGCAATGCTAGAGTCCCTTGGTCCGACAGGGACGGCTACACCTTC,CNARVPWSDRDGYTF
.,.,TRBJ2-1,TRBV2,TGTGCCAGCAGTTCCCGCGCCGGTGAGCAGTTCTTC,CASSSRAGEQFF
.,few,TRBJ1-1,TRBV29-1,TGCAGCGTTGGTGGGGAGCTTCGCGCTTTCTTT,CSVGGELRAFF
TRBD1,.,TRBJ2-2,TRBV4-3,TGCGCCAGCAGCCAAACCCCCGGGACAGGAATCGGCGGGGAGCTGTTTTTT,CASSQTPGTGIGGELFF
.,.,TRBJ2-1,TRBV10-3,TGTGCCATCAGGGCTAGACAGAACCTGACCTACAATGAGCAGTTCTTC,CAIRARQNLTYNEQFF
.,.,TRBJ1-2,TRBV10-3,TGTGTCATCAGTGAGACCAGGGGTGGTGTCGATGACTACACCTTC,CVISETRGGVDDYTF
.,few,TRBJ2-7,TRBV7-9,TGTGCCAGCAGCCTTAATCCCTACGAGCGGTACTTC,CASSLNPYERYF
.,.,TRBJ1-1,TRBV4-1,TGCGCCAGCAGCCAAGATCTAGGGGGTCTTCGGACTGAAGCTTTCTTT,CASSQDLGGLRTEAFF
.,few,TRBJ2-5,TRBV6-2/TRBV6-3,TGTGCCAGCACCCCGCTATGGGACTTATTAAAGGGAGAGACCCAGTACTTC,CASTPLWDLLKGETQYF
.,.,TRBJ2-7,TRBV3-1,TGTGCCAGCAGCTCCTACGCTGGCGAGCAGTACTTC,CASSSYAGEQYF
TRBD1,few,TRBJ2-1,TRBV7-6,TGTGCCAGCTCCCTACAGGGGCATGAGCAGTTCTTC,CASSLQGHEQFF
.,few,TRBJ2-1,TRBV5-1,TGCGCCAGCAGCCTCGAGCAATCGGGTCTCTCCTACAATGAGCAGTTCTTC,CASSLEQSGLSYNEQFF
.,.,TRBJ2-1,TRBV27,TGTGCCAGCAGTCCCCTTAGGGGGGCGGTCTACAATGAGCAGTTCTTC,CASSPLRGAVYNEQFF
.,few,TRBJ2-5,TRBV10-3,TGTGCCATCAGTGAGTTAGCGGAGGGAGAGACCCAGTACTTC,CAISELAEGETQYF
.,.,TRBJ2-6,TRBV12-3/TRBV12-4,TGTGCCAGCAGTTTTTTGGGGTACAGCTCTGGGGCCAACGTCCTGACTTTC,CASSFLGYSSGANVLTF
.,.,TRBJ1-1,TRBV4-3,TGCGCCAGCAGCCAAGAGCTCGCGAGTAACCGGGGACGGGACACTGAAGCTTTCTTT,CASSQELASNRGRDTEAFF
.,.,TRBJ2-7,TRBV6-5,TGTGCCAGCAGTTACCAGAGGCAAGGATACGAGCAGTACTTC,CASSYQRQGYEQYF
.,few,TRBJ2-7,TRBV9,TGTGCCAGCAGCGTAGCCCCGACAGGTCACGAGCAGTACTTC,CASSVAPTGHEQYF
.,few,TRBJ2-3,TRBV4-3,TGCGCCAGCAGCCAACAGGTCCGCACAGATACGCAGTATTTT,CASSQQVRTDTQYF
.,.,TRBJ2-7,TRBV7-9,TGTGCCAGCACCCCTCCCCAGTCGGTGGACGAGCAGTACTTC,CASTPPQSVDEQYF
.,many,TRBJ2-5,TRBV11-1,TGTGCCAGCAGCTCAAGCAGGGAAGAGACCCAGTACTTC,CASSSSREETQYF
.,.,TRBJ2-5,TRBV7-7,TGTGCTAGCAGCTTACTGGGTCGCAGGGAGACCCAGTACTTC,CASSLLGRRETQYF
.,.,TRBJ2-1,TRBV30,TGTGCCTGGACTGTCTCCTACAATGAGCAGTTCTTC,CAWTVSYNEQFF
TRBD1,few,TRBJ1-2,TRBV12-3/TRBV12-4,TGTGCCAGCAAAGGACAGGGATATGGCTACACCTTC,CASKGQGYGYTF
.,few,TRBJ2-4,TRBV4-1,TGCGCCAGCAGCCAAGGGGCCCTACGAGGAGCCAAAAACATTCAGTACTTC,CASSQGALRGAKNIQYF